This TCR beta chain was found in a study of blood T cell repertoires in COVID-19. Turning to this clone: The sample has other DNA sequences that encode this CDR3 too.

The CDR3 consists of 13 residues. Germline values: CDR1 SGHTA, CDR2 FQGNSA. Trimming took 3 bases from V and 1 from J, leaving 6 bases between them. The authors' processing: Reference gene primer amplification gave nucleated cell count estimates. The method was immunoSEQ multiplex PCR; TCRdb's version includes in-frame clones alone and lacks a portion of them. V and J calls and clone size come straight from that table; D and trimming were deduced from the DNA. This sample yields roughly 100,000 clones, of which around 84% are seen a single time; approximately 4.5% belongs to the top ten. Sequenced material: peripheral blood. V usage is TRBV7-2 and J usage is TRBJ1-1; tentatively, D is TRBD1 (5 bases). The TCR was taken from a human donor in a cohort sampled during active COVID-19. This chain's CDR3 is CASSLQGNTEAFF. In DNA form, the CDR3 reads TGTGCCAGCAGCTTGCAGGGGAACACTGAAGCTTTCTTT.